The clone carrying this T cell receptor (beta chain) was seen many times. The data are from a study of spatial heterogeneity in lung cancer. About the study: The follow-up PBMC samples were sequenced whenever they were available. The median time to follow-up was about two years after resection.

Time point in this sample: blood at routine non-recurrence follow-up after resection. The CDR3 contains 13 residues. Trimming shortened V by 3 bases and J by 3 bases, and 9 bases separated the two germline ends. Germline V CDR1 and CDR2: DFQATT, SNEGSKA (reference sequence). TCRdb redid the calling of the 5' RACE reads with MiXCR, one entry per CDR3 protein. The table records about 27,000 distinct CDR3 sequences, approximately 5.1% of them present only once. The sequence came from a female donor with early-stage non-small cell lung cancer. The chain employs TRBV20-1 and TRBJ2-1, with D perhaps TRBD1 (6 bases). Sequencing was performed on PBMCs, taken at follow-up. CDR3 DNA sequence: TGCAGTGCTAGGGGACAAAGCTACAATGAGCAGTTCTTC. Residues: CSARGQSYNEQFF.